This T cell receptor beta chain appears in the sequencing data of a study of neoadjuvant nivolumab and ipilimumab in lung cancer. Produced via immunoSEQ multiplex PCR; TCRdb's table is partial and in-frame only. The table includes tens of thousands of clones, around nine tenths detected once. This clonotype was obtained from an adult with non-small cell lung cancer. Sequencing used peripheral blood, obtained after neoadjuvant nivolumab, alone or with ipilimumab, at or shortly before surgery.

The DNA of the CDR3 is TGTGCCAGCTCACCATTCGGGAGTCACAACACTGAAGCTTTCTTT. Translation: CASSPFGSHNTEAFF. The chain has TRBV18 and TRBJ1-1; D remains ambiguous. V was shortened by 2 bases and J by 2 bases, with 12 bases between the two germline ends. CDR3 length: 15 residues. Germline V gene data show CDR1 as KGHSH and CDR2 as LQKENI.